The next 14 T cell receptor beta chains were all read from a single sample in a study of glioma-infiltrating T cells after dendritic cell vaccination. Time point meaning: after dendritic cell vaccination, including at tumor progression/relapse. Generated by immunoSEQ multiplex PCR, the TCRdb table keeps only in-frame clones and is missing some. This table has tens of thousands of clones, just under 85% appearing once. Sequenced material: blood, taken after dendritic cell vaccination. The receptor source for this set is a human donor with glioblastoma.

V and J are TRBV27 and TRBJ1-6, with 7 positions matching TRBD1. Unmatched junction bases numbered 10, after V lost 10 bases and J lost 7 bases. Germline values: CDR1 MNHEY, CDR2 SMNVEV (reference sequence). This CDR3 contains 14 residues. The CDR3 loop reads CATSPTGRNSPLHF. The CDR3 coding sequence is TGTGCCACAAGTCCGACAGGGCGAAATTCACCCCTCCACTTT.

The chain combines TRBV11-3 with TRBJ2-3, with 11 nucleotides matching TRBD2. After removal of 5 bases from V and 2 bases from J, the junction contained 3 bases not matched to a gene. The CDR3 consists of 15 residues. Germline CDR1 is SGHNT and CDR2 is YENEEA. CDR3 residues: CASSTGLAVTDTQYF. The CDR3 nucleotides read TGTGCCAGCAGCACGGGACTAGCGGTCACAGATACGCAGTATTTT.

The chain carries TRBV7-3 and TRBJ2-6; unclear D gene. Looked up from germline, CDR1 is SGHTA and CDR2 is FQGTGA. This CDR3 spans 15 amino acids. Trimming stripped 5 bases from V and 0 bases from J, with 8 bases between. The CDR3 DNA reads as TGTGCCAGCAGCCCACTTACCTCTGGGGCCAACGTCCTGACTTTC. The encoded protein is CASSPLTSGANVLTF.

The chain is built from TRBV30 and TRBJ2-3; 7 bases map to TRBD1. Germline V gives CDR1 GTSNPN, CDR2 SVGIG (reference sequence). Unmatched junction bases numbered 1, after V lost 1 base and J lost 0 bases. This CDR3 has 14 amino acids. DNA for the CDR3: TGTGCCTGGAGTGAGGGGGCAAGCACAGATACGCAGTATTTT. It codes for CAWSEGASTDTQYF.

This chain connects TRBV7-2 to TRBJ2-5; weak D call: TRBD1 (6 bases). The ends were cut back, 4 bases at V and 2 bases at J, with 8 bases in the middle. This CDR3 has 13 residues. CDR1 and CDR2 from the germline V gene are SGHTA and FQGNSA. CDR3 DNA: TGTGCCAGCAGCTCCGACAGGCAAGAGACCCAGTACTTC. The encoded protein is CASSSDRQETQYF.

The rearrangement joins TRBV6-6 to TRBJ2-7; tentative D call: TRBD1 (6 bases). Germline CDR1 reads MNHNY; CDR2 reads SVGAGI (reference sequence). Trimming pared 0 bases from V and 5 bases from J, leaving 14 bases between. The CDR3 runs to 15 residues. CDR3 residues: CASSYSFLDSNEQYF. The CDR3, as DNA: TGTGCCAGCAGTTACTCTTTTCTGGACAGCAACGAGCAGTACTTC.

The chain combines TRBV18 with TRBJ1-6; possibly TRBD1 for D (6 bases). Germline CDR1 and CDR2: KGHSH and LQKENI. This CDR3 has 15 amino acids. V was shortened by 4 bases and J by 8 bases, with 15 bases between the two germline ends. The CDR3 region has the DNA TGTGCCAGCTCACGCTCCAGGGGCGACGATTCACCCCTCCACTTT. Encoded protein: CASSRSRGDDSPLHF.

The gene calls are TRBV6-5 and TRBJ1-2, with D perhaps matching TRBD1 (6 bases). The CDR3 runs 13 residues. The germline gives CDR1 MNHEY, CDR2 SVGAGI. Trimming took off 6 bases at V and 7 bases at J, with 15 bases between the two ends. The CDR3 DNA follows: TGTGCCAGCAGGTTGGGACACCGCCTTGGCTACACCTTC. This sequence encodes CASRLGHRLGYTF.

The genes are TRBV7-6 and TRBJ2-3, with 9 bases matching TRBD2. V lost 5 bases and J lost 4; bases outside the gene matches: 10. In germline, CDR1 is SGHVS, CDR2 FNYEAQ. The CDR3 runs 16 residues. The CDR3 DNA reads TGTGCCAGCAGCATAACAACTAGCGGGCGCCCAGATACGCAGTATTTT. Translating gives CASSITTSGRPDTQYF.

This chain joins TRBV27 and TRBJ2-5; 11 positions match TRBD2. Matching the DNA end better, TRBJ2-7 makes the J call doubtful. The CDR3 extends over 14 amino acids. Germline V CDR1 and CDR2: MNHEY, SMNVEV (reference sequence). In nucleotides, the CDR3 is TGTGCCAGCAGCCATAGCGGGGGGGCCTACGAGCAGTACTTC. Translation: CASSHSGGAYEQYF.

This clone was recorded a few times. This CDR3 is CASSGCDRQCHQPQHF. The CDR3 DNA sequence: TGTGCCAGCAGCGGGTGTGACAGGCAGTGTCATCAGCCCCAGCATTTT. The chain is built from TRBV21-1 and TRBJ1-5; the table names TRBD1, a call not compared with the DNA. TRBV21-1 is annotated as a pseudogene. This CDR3 spans 16 amino acids.

Written as DNA, the CDR3 is TGTGCCAGTAGGGCGCAGGGAGGTGGAAACACCATATATTTT. It translates to CASRAQGGGNTIYF. The chain employs TRBV19 and TRBJ1-3, with a possible D match to TRBD1 (5 bases). This CDR3 spans 14 amino acids. Trimming took off 6 bases at V and 3 bases at J, with 12 bases between the two ends. Germline lookup yields CDR1 LNHDA and CDR2 SQIVND (reference sequence).

This clone was counted once. The chain has TRBV11-3 and TRBJ1-1, with TRBD1 matching 8 bases. Per the germline V gene, CDR1 is SGHNT and CDR2 is YENEEA. V was pared by 4 bases and J by 4 bases, with 8 bases of the junction left unmatched. The CDR3 runs to 15 residues. The CDR3 DNA follows: TGTGCCAGCAGCTGGGACGGACAGGGAAGCACTGAAGCTTTCTTT. It specifies CASSWDGQGSTEAFF.

The J gene is TRBJ1-1, the V gene TRBV4-2, with unresolved D. Germline lookup yields CDR1 LGHNA and CDR2 YNFKEQ. This CDR3 region has 14 residues. V lost 1 base to trimming and J lost 2 bases, with 8 bases between them. CDR3: CASSQGGLNTEAFF. Here the CDR3 DNA reads TGTGCCAGCAGCCAAGGTGGTCTAAACACTGAAGCTTTCTTT.